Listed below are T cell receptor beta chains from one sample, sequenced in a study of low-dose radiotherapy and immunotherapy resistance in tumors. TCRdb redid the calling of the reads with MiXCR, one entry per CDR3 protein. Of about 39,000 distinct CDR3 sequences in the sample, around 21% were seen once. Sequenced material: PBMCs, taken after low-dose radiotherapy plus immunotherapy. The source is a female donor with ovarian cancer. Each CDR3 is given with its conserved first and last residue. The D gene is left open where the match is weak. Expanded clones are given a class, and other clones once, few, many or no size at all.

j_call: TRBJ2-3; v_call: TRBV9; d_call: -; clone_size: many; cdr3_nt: TGTGCCAGCAACACCGGGGGGCATGTAGATACGCAGTATTTT; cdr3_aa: CASNTGGHVDTQYF
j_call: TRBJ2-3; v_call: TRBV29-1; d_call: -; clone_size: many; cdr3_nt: TGCAGCGTTCATAGGGGAGCAGATACGCAGTATTTT; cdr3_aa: CSVHRGADTQYF
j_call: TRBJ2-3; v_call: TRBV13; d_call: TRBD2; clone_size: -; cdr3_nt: TGTGCCACCAGCAGAGGCCTGACTAGCGTGAGGGGATCAGATACGCAGTATTTT; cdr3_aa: CATSRGLTSVRGSDTQYF
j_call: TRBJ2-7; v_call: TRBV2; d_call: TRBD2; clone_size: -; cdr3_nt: TGTGCCAGCAGTGGTGGGTGGGGGGGAAACTACGAGCAGTACTTC; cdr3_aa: CASSGGWGGNYEQYF
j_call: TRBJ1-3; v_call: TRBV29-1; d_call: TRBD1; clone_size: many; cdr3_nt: TGCAGCGTTGAAGATCCTCAGACAGGGGCTGGAAACACCATATATTTT; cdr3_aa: CSVEDPQTGAGNTIYF
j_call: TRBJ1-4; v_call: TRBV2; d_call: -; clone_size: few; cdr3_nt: TGTGCCAGCAGCCCGGGGGGGGGCCATAGGGAAAAACTGTTTTTT; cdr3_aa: CASSPGGGHREKLFF
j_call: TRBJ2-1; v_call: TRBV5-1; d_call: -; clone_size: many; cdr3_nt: -; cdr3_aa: CASISGPEPYNEQFF
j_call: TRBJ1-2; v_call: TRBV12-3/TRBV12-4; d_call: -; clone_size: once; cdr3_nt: TGTGCCAGCAGTTCAAGGGGTCTCGGCTATGGCTACACCTTC; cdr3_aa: CASSSRGLGYGYTF
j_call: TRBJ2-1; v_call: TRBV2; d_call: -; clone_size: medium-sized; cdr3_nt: TGTGCCAGCCAAAAACAGAACTCCTACAATGAGCAGTTCTTC; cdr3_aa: CASQKQNSYNEQFF
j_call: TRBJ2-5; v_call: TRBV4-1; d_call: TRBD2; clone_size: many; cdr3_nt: TGCGCCAGGATTCATAGCGGGGATACCGGGGAGACCCAGTACTTC; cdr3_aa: CARIHSGDTGETQYF
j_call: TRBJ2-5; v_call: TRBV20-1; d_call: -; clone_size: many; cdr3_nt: TGCAGTGCTAGGCAACAAGAGACCCAGTACTTC; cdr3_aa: CSARQQETQYF
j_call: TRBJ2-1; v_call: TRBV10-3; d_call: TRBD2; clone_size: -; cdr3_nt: TGTGCCATCAGGACTAGCGGGAGGGATAGGAATGAGCAGTTCTTC; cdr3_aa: CAIRTSGRDRNEQFF
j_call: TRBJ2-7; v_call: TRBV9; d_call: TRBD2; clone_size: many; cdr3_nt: TGTGCCAGCAGCCCCCCCGCGGGGGGGCGGGACGAGCAGTACTTC; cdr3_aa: CASSPPAGGRDEQYF
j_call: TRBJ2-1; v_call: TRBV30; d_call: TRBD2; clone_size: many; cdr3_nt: TGTGCCTTCACAACTAGCGGGGGCCGGGCGTTCTTC; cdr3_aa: CAFTTSGGRAFF
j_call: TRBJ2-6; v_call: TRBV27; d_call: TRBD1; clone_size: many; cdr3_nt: TGTGCCAGCAGTCCAACCACAGGGGTAGGGGCCAACGTCCTGACTTTC; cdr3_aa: CASSPTTGVGANVLTF
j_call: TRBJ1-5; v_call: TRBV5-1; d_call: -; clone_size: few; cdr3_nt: TGCGCCAGCAGCTCCGGCGGGGGTCGGGATCAGCCCCAGCATTTT; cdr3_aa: CASSSGGGRDQPQHF
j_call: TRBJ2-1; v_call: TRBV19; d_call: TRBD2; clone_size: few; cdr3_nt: TGTGCCAGTAGTACCGGGACTAGCGGGGTGGATGAGCAGTTCTTC; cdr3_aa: CASSTGTSGVDEQFF
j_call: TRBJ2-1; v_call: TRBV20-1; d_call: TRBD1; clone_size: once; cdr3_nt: TGCAGTGCTAGAGATACACAGGGGACCTACAATGAGCAGTTCTTC; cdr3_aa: CSARDTQGTYNEQFF
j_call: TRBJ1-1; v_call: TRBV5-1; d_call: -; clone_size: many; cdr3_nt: TGCGCCAGCAGCCCCGGACAGCGGAACACTGAAGCTTTCTTT; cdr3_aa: CASSPGQRNTEAFF
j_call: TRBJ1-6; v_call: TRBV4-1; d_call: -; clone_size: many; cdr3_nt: TGCGCCAGCAGCCATATCCCAAGCTCCTATAATTCACCCCTCCACTTT; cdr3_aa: CASSHIPSSYNSPLHF
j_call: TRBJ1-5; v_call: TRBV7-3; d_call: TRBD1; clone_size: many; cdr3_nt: TGTGCCAGCAGCTCCCGACAGGGGGTCCAGCCCCAGCATTTT; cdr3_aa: CASSSRQGVQPQHF
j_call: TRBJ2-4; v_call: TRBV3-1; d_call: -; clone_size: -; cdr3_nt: TGTGCCAGCAGCCAATATGGGACAACAGCCAAAAACATTCAGTACTTC; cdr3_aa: CASSQYGTTAKNIQYF
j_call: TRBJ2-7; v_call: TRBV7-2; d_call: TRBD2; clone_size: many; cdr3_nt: TGTGCCAGCAGCTTGGACCAACTAGCGGCATTCGAGCAGTACTTC; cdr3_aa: CASSLDQLAAFEQYF
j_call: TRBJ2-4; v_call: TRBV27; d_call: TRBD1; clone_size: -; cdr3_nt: TGTGCCAGCAGTTTGGGGACAGGGATGAACATTCAGTACTTC; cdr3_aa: CASSLGTGMNIQYF
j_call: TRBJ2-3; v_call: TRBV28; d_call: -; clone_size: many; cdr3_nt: TGTGCCAGCAGTCCCCGAGGGGGGGTCCACATGGATACGCAGTATTTT; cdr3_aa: CASSPRGGVHMDTQYF
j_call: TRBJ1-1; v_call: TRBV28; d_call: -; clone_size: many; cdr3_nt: TGTGCCAGCGGCGGGGGGGGCACTGAAGCTTTCTTT; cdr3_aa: CASGGGGTEAFF
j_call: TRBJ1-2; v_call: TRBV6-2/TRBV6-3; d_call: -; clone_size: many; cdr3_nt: TGTGCCAGCAGTGAAGATGGCAGGGCAGGAGGTAACTATGGCTACACCTTC; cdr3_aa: CASSEDGRAGGNYGYTF
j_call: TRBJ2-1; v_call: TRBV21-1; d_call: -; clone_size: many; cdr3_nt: TGTGCCAGCAGCAAAGGTCCGGCCAGCAAAACCTACAATGAGCAGTTCTTC; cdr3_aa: CASSKGPASKTYNEQFF
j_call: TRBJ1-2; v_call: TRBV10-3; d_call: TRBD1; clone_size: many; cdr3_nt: TGTGCCATCAGTGACGCGGACAGGGGGCTAGGCGGCTACACCTTC; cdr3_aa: CAISDADRGLGGYTF
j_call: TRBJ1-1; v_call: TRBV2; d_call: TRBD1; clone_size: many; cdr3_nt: TGTGCCAGCAGCGGCACAGGGGCGGGTCGGACTGAAGCTTTCTTT; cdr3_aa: CASSGTGAGRTEAFF
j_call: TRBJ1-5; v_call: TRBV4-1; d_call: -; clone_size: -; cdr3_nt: TGCGCCAGCAGCCAAGAGACGGATAACAATCAGCCCCAGCATTTT; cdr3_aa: CASSQETDNNQPQHF
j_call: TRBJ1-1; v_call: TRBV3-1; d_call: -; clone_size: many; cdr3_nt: TGTGCCAGCAGCCAAGCAGGGATGAACACTGAAGCTTTCTTT; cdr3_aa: CASSQAGMNTEAFF
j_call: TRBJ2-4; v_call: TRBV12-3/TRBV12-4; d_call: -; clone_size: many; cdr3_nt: TGTGCCAGCAGTTTAGGCGGCTGGAGAAACATTCAGTACTTC; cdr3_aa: CASSLGGWRNIQYF
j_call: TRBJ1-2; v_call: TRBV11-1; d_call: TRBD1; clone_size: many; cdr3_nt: TGTGCCAGCAGCTCCGGGACAGGGTTTAGTGGCTACACCTTC; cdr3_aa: CASSSGTGFSGYTF
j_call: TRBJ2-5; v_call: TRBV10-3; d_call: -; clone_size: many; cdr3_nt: TGTGCCATCAGTGAGGGGGGCGGGGAGACCCAGTACTTC; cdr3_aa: CAISEGGGETQYF
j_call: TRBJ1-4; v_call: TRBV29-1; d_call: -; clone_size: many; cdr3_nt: TGCAGCGTTGTCCCCGGGGTAGGAGAAAAACTGTTTTTT; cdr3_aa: CSVVPGVGEKLFF
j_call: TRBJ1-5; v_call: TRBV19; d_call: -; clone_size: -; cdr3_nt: TGTGCCAGTAGTATGGGGGGGGTCCAGCCCCAGCATTTT; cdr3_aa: CASSMGGVQPQHF
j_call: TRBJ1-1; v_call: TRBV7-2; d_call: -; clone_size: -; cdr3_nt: TGTGCCAGCAGCTTCAGGGTTGCCACTGAAGCTTTCTTT; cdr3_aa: CASSFRVATEAFF
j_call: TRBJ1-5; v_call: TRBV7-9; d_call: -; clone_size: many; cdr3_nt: TGTGCCAGCAGCTATGGGGACACTAGCAATCAGCCCCAGCATTTT; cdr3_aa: CASSYGDTSNQPQHF
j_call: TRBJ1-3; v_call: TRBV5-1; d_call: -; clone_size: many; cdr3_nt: TGCGCCAGCAGCATGTTCACAGGAAACTCTGGAAACACCATATATTTT; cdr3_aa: CASSMFTGNSGNTIYF
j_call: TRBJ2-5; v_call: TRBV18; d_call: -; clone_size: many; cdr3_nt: TGTGCCAGCTCATGGGCCAGGGGCCAAGAGACCCAGTACTTC; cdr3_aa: CASSWARGQETQYF